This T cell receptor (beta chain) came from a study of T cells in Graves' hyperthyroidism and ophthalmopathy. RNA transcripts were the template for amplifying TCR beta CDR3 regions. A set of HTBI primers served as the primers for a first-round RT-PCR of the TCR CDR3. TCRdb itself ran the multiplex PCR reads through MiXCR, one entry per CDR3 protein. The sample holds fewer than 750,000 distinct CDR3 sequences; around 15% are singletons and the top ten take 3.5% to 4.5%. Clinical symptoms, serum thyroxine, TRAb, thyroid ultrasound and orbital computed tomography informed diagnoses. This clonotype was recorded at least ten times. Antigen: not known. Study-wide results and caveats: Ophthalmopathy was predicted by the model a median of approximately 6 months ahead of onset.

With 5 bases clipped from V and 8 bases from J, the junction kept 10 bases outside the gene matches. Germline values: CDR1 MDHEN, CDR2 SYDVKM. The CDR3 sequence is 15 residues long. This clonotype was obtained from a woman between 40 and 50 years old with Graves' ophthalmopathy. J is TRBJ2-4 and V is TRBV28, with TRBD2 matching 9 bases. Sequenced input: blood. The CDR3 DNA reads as TGTGCCAGCAGTCTTCTAGCGGGATGGGCGGACATTCAGTACTTC. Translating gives CASSLLAGWADIQYF.